The 11 T cell receptor beta chains in this list originate from one sample, sequenced in a study of T-cell reconstitution after alpha-beta-depleted transplantation in children. It was with unique molecular identifiers that the TCRbeta library was prepared. TCRdb recomputed calls from the PCR reads with MiXCR, one row per CDR3 protein. The sample lists approximately 230,000 distinct CDR3 sequences, about 24% seen once, with roughly 5% in the top ten. The sequencing used PBMCs, mostly from graft donor cells, collected 360 days after TCRalphabeta/CD19-depleted stem cell transplant. Receptors originate from a female patient aged 2-9 years who had a stem cell transplant for congenital amegakaryocytic thrombocytopenia, so the T cells may come from the graft donor.

The chain recombines TRBV6-2 or TRBV6-3 with TRBJ2-7, with D possibly called TRBD1 or TRBD2 (5 bases each). Germline CDR1 reads MNHEY; CDR2 reads SVGEGT. The V end was cut by 1 base, the J end by 4 bases, with 14 bases between. The CDR3 sequence is 15 residues long. The CDR3 region has the DNA TGTGCCAGCAGTTACTGGGGGAGAGGTGTATACGAGCAGTACTTC. Translated: CASSYWGRGVYEQYF.

The J gene is TRBJ2-3, the V gene TRBV27; TRBD2 is a possible D gene (6 bases). The CDR3 extends over 15 amino acids. Per germline, CDR1 MNHEY and CDR2 SMNVEV (reference sequence). V lost 4 bases and J lost 5, with 16 bases in between. The CDR3 sequence is CASSSFRAGLDTQYF. DNA for the CDR3: TGTGCCAGCAGTTCTTTTCGGGCGGGGCTAGATACGCAGTATTTT.

The chain joins TRBV20-1 to TRBJ1-1; D not resolved. The length of the CDR3 is 16 residues. Germline V gives CDR1 DFQATT, CDR2 SNEGSKA (reference sequence). V lost 5 bases to trimming and J lost 4 bases, with 23 bases between them. The CDR3 DNA reads as TGCAGTGCTTCTCAGTGGCTAGGCAGGCGGGGCACTGAAGCTTTCTTT. Translating gives CSASQWLGRRGTEAFF.

Many counts were recorded for this clonotype. The V gene is TRBV28, the J gene TRBJ2-5, with D maybe TRBD2 (5 bases). The germline gives CDR1 MDHEN, CDR2 SYDVKM. V lost 3 bases, J lost 8 bases, and 13 bases lay in between. The length of the CDR3 is 13 residues. The CDR3 sequence is CASSFDGPGTQYF. CDR3 nucleotides: TGTGCCAGCAGTTTCGACGGACCGGGAACCCAGTACTTC.

This clonotype was picked up a small number of times. The chain uses TRBV24-1 and TRBJ2-5; D might be TRBD1 (5 bases). The CDR3 loop spans 14 amino acids. Germline lookup yields CDR1 KGHDR and CDR2 SFDVKD. V was shortened by 1 base and J by 5 bases, with 10 bases between the two germline ends. The CDR3 here is CATSDFRQGETQYF. The DNA of the CDR3 is TGTGCCACCAGTGATTTTAGGCAGGGTGAGACCCAGTACTTC.

The V and J genes are TRBV20-1 and TRBJ2-4, with D tentatively TRBD2 (6 bases). With 5 bases removed from V and 0 bases from J, the gap between germline ends came to 20 bases. CDR3 length equals 17 residues. Germline V lookup: CDR1 DFQATT, CDR2 SNEGSKA (reference sequence). The CDR3 loop is CSAPPLLAGKAKNIQYF. The CDR3 coding sequence is TGCAGTGCTCCCCCTTTGCTGGCGGGGAAAGCCAAAAACATTCAGTACTTC.

The V call is TRBV27, the J call TRBJ2-7, with 11 bases aligning to TRBD1. The J segment lost 6 bases and the V segment lost 8 bases, leaving 3 bases of the junction unmatched. There are 12 residues in the CDR3. CDR1 and CDR2 from the germline V gene are MNHEY and SMNVEV (reference sequence). CDR3 loop: CASRTGGREQYF. In DNA, the CDR3 is TGTGCCAGCCGGACAGGGGGCCGCGAGCAGTACTTC.

The chain has TRBV28 and TRBJ1-2; no clear D gene. Germline CDR1 and CDR2: MDHEN and SYDVKM. CDR3 length: 17 residues. The V gene lost 1 base and the J gene lost 1 base, with 16 bases spanning the gap. The CDR3 sequence is CASSLFSRGDNNYGYTF. In DNA, the CDR3 is TGTGCCAGCAGTTTATTTTCCCGTGGGGATAATAACTATGGCTACACCTTC.

This sequence joins TRBV27 and TRBJ2-3; D unclear. Germline CDR1 is MNHEY and CDR2 is SMNVEV (reference sequence). This CDR3 is built from 13 residues. The germline V and J ends were trimmed by 5 bases and 0 bases, with 6 bases remaining between them. The chain's CDR3 is CASSAISTDTQYF. CDR3 nucleotides: TGTGCCAGCAGTGCAATTAGCACAGATACGCAGTATTTT.

This chain uses TRBV28 with TRBJ2-5; TRBD2 matches 11 bases. This CDR3 comprises 14 residues. CDR1 is MDHEN and CDR2 is SYDVKM in the germline V gene. Trimming at V came to 6 bases and at J to 5 bases, leaving 5 bases not matched to a gene. CDR3 DNA sequence: TGTGCCAGCAGCCAAAGACTAGCGGGGGAGACCCAGTACTTC. This codes for CASSQRLAGETQYF.

The J gene is TRBJ2-2, the V gene TRBV12-3 or TRBV12-4; tentatively, D is TRBD1 (6 bases). This CDR3 is built from 15 residues. V was shortened by 8 bases and J by 1 base, with 14 bases between the two germline ends. CDR3 residues: CASRRQGLNTGELFF. The CDR3 nucleotides read TGTGCCAGCCGCCGTCAGGGGCTGAACACCGGGGAGCTGTTTTTT.